The rows below give T cell receptor beta chains drawn from one sample of a study of blood T cell repertoires in COVID-19. Data came from immunoSEQ multiplex PCR; TCRdb stores just in-frame clones and leaves some out. There are 320,000 or so clones in the sample; about 90% occur only once, and less than 5.5% lies in the top ten. The sample comprised PBMCs or T cells enriched from blood (not recorded which). The source is a man aged 25 to 40 who had recovered from COVID-19. Each CDR3 is given with its conserved first and last residue. Each record gives: D gene, V gene, J gene, clone size, CDR3 protein, CDR3 DNA. A D gene is named only where the DNA matches it firmly. Some rows have no size entry. The others give once, few or many, or a class for an expanded clone.

>TRBD1|TRBV6-5|TRBJ2-3|-
CASRPGQYTDTQYF
TGTGCCAGCAGGCCGGGACAGTACACAGATACGCAGTATTTT
>-|TRBV5-1|TRBJ1-1|-
CASSWTSLRTEAFF
TGCGCCAGCAGCTGGACATCCCTGAGAACTGAAGCTTTCTTT
>TRBD2|TRBV5-1|TRBJ2-1|-
CASSLKLAGGDNEQFF
TGCGCCAGCAGCTTGAAACTAGCGGGGGGAGACAATGAGCAGTTCTTC
>TRBD1|TRBV5-4|TRBJ1-4|-
CASSFPPGQGNEKLFF
TGTGCCAGCAGTTTTCCGCCGGGACAGGGGAATGAAAAACTGTTTTTT
>-|TRBV18|TRBJ2-7|-
CASSLKTETIYEQYF
TGTGCCAGCTCACTTAAGACGGAGACCATTTACGAGCAGTACTTC
>-|TRBV7-9|TRBJ1-5|-
CASSLGGFQPQHF
TGTGCCAGCAGCCTTGGGGGGTTTCAGCCCCAGCATTTT
>TRBD2|TRBV11-2|TRBJ2-1|-
CASSPRTSGGEQFF
TGTGCCAGCAGCCCTCGGACTAGCGGGGGGGAGCAGTTCTTC
>-|TRBV4-2|TRBJ1-1|-
CASSQMTENTEAFF
TGTGCCAGCAGCCAGATGACAGAGAACACTGAAGCTTTCTTT
>TRBD1|TRBV19|TRBJ1-1|-
CASRQGDTEAFF
TGTGCCAGCCGACAGGGCGACACTGAAGCTTTCTTT
>TRBD1|TRBV6-5|TRBJ1-6|-
CASSYRDSANSPLHF
TGTGCCAGCAGTTACAGGGACAGTGCTAATTCACCCCTCCACTTT
>-|TRBV2|TRBJ1-3|-
CASRTYSGNTIYF
TGTGCCAGCAGGACTTACTCTGGAAACACCATATATTTT
>TRBD2|TRBV7-9|TRBJ2-3|-
CASSLRTSGGEDTQYF
TGTGCCAGCAGCCTTCGGACTAGCGGGGGGGAAGATACGCAGTATTTT
>-|TRBV30|TRBJ1-3|-
CAWARGSGNTIYF
TGTGCCTGGGCCCGGGGCTCTGGAAACACCATATATTTT
>TRBD1|TRBV11-2|TRBJ2-5|-
CASSLYLQTGGETQYF
TGTGCCAGCAGCTTATACCTTCAGACAGGGGGGGAGACCCAGTACTTC
>TRBD1|TRBV24-1|TRBJ1-4|-
CATGEGQGSNEKLFF
TGTGCCACCGGAGAAGGACAGGGGAGTAATGAAAAACTGTTTTTT
>-|TRBV19|TRBJ2-5|-
CASSARQGRAETQYF
TGTGCCAGTAGTGCCCGACAGGGGAGGGCAGAGACCCAGTACTTC
>-|TRBV10-3|TRBJ1-6|few
CAISVQRGISPLHF
TGTGCCATCAGTGTTCAACGGGGAATTTCACCCCTCCACTTT
>-|TRBV4-2|TRBJ1-5|-
CASSQHSQGNQPQHF
TGTGCCAGCAGCCAACACAGTCAGGGTAATCAGCCCCAGCATTTT
>-|TRBV15|TRBJ2-3|-
CATSRGGADTQYF
TGTGCCACCAGCAGAGGGGGGGCAGATACGCAGTATTTT
>-|TRBV27|TRBJ1-2|-
CASSVTPNYGYTF
TGTGCCAGCAGTGTGACACCTAACTATGGCTACACCTTC
>-|TRBV7-3|TRBJ2-7|-
CASSLGERGMDYEQYF
TGTGCCAGCAGCTTGGGGGAGAGGGGGATGGACTACGAGCAGTACTTC
>-|TRBV18|TRBJ1-2|-
CASSPRGGGDYGYTF
TGTGCCAGCTCACCACGAGGGGGGGGTGACTATGGCTACACCTTC
>-|TRBV7-9|TRBJ2-5|-
CASSAVGGPQETQYF
TGTGCCAGCAGCGCCGTCGGCGGGCCCCAAGAGACCCAGTACTTC
>-|TRBV9|TRBJ1-1|-
CASSVVVGTRVLF
TGTGCCAGCAGCGTAGTTGTCGGGACAAGGGTCCTCTTT
>-|TRBV7-9|TRBJ1-1|once
CASSLVARWGVEENTEAFF
TGTGCCAGCAGCTTAGTAGCACGGTGGGGGGTCGAGGAAAACACTGAAGCTTTCTTT
>TRBD2|TRBV5-6|TRBJ2-5|-
CASSAAGEETQYF
TGTGCCAGCAGTGCTGCGGGGGAAGAGACCCAGTACTTC
>TRBD1|TRBV28|TRBJ1-5|-
CASGQGVTQPQHF
TGTGCCAGCGGACAGGGGGTCACTCAGCCCCAGCATTTT
>TRBD1|TRBV18|TRBJ1-1|-
CASSPDRDTEAFF
TGTGCCAGCTCTCCGGACAGGGACACTGAAGCTTTCTTT
>TRBD2|TRBV6-4|TRBJ2-3|-
CASSPQGGAGTDTQYF
TGTGCCAGCAGTCCCCAGGGAGGGGCTGGCACAGATACGCAGTATTTT